This T cell receptor beta chain came from a study of cytomegalovirus exposure and HLA in healthy donors. Broader study findings: Most of the CMV-associated TCR beta chains (in a later analysis) appeared to be HLA-restricted. High specificity and sensitivity for cytomegalovirus status were reported for the classifier. The investigators catalogued 150 or so TCR beta chains as cytomegalovirus-associated.

Germline V gives CDR1 LNHDA, CDR2 SQIVND (reference sequence). After removal of 1 base from V and 1 base from J, the junction contained 11 bases not matched to a gene. CDR3 size: 18 residues. This clone was recorded a few times. Its antigen remains unidentified. Both 60 Vbeta primers and 13 Jbeta primers went into the PCR. Generated by immunoSEQ multiplex PCR, the TCRdb table keeps only in-frame clones and is missing some. The sample lists 150,000 to 200,000 clones, less than 80% occurring once. Sequencing was done on a sample of PBMCs. This sequence originates from a female donor in good health and CMV-seronegative. The chain employs TRBV19 and TRBJ2-3, with 7 bases fitting TRBD1. CDR3 region: CASSIVGGVRRGTDTQYF. The CDR3 coding sequence is TGTGCCAGTAGTATAGTAGGGGGCGTCCGTAGGGGCACAGATACGCAGTATTTT.